This paragraph reports one T cell receptor (beta chain). This sample was taken from a study of radiation and T cells in renal cell carcinoma. The sample's time point: blood 4 weeks post-SBRT, at nephrectomy. Treatment: 15 Gy SBRT to primary tumor, nephrectomy 4 weeks later. TCRdb's table, derived via immunoSEQ multiplex PCR, lists solely in-frame clones and lacks some. Of just under 150,000 clones listed, around nine tenths are singletons. This CDR3 comprises 14 residues. Trimming cost V 0 bases and J 7 bases; bases outside gene matches: 3. From germline, CDR1 is SGHRS and CDR2 YFSETQ. The genes are TRBV5-1 and TRBJ1-5; 8 positions agree with TRBD1. The sample here was blood, taken from a patient whose treatment included radiotherapy and nephrectomy. The source is a woman between 45 and 60 years old with renal cell carcinoma. In DNA form, the CDR3 reads TGCGCCAGCAGCTTGGTACAGGGGGGACAGCCCCAGCATTTT. It translates to CASSLVQGGQPQHF.